This TCR beta chain is from a study of shared clonotypes between healthy human individuals (TCRdb year 2020). As for the study more broadly: A couple of women and three men aged 18 to 49 years were included in the cohort. Blood TCR repertoires of about 5 healthy adults were deeply sequenced to estimate repertoire size and the extent of clonotype sharing between individuals. Each donor's leukapheresis produced roughly between about 0.8 and 8.9 billion PBMCs. To increase sequencing depth and limit assay-specific biases, TCR repertoire library preparation and sequencing were carried out by different laboratories using diverse techniques. For each donor, CD4 naive and CD4 memory were each given three plates, CD8 naive was given two plates, and CD8 memory was given one plate. The full study reports these points: Incomplete sequencing was indicated by rarefaction of sorted-subset datasets, despite the large sequencing depth. Compared with non-shared clonotypes, clonotypes shared by all four sorted-subset donors had higher generation probabilities. Pairwise subsampling indicated that sequencing depth was expected to affect the degree of clonotype sharing among donors. Larger estimated clonotype richness was generally found for naive subsets than for memory subsets. Sampling was restricted to blood, and TCR repertoires in tissue are likely to differ from TCR repertoires in blood. Sharing across a few donors was observed for around 5% of naive CD4, over 3% of naive CD8, 2% to 2.5% of memory CD4, and about 0.4% of memory CD8 clonotypes. Because the study included only a small number of donors, the genetic and exposure-history diversity represented was limited.

Using the deep immunoSEQ assay, TCR CDR3 regions were amplified from genomic DNA by multiplex PCR. Extracted genomic DNA from each cell subset was spread evenly across all wells of several immunoSEQ 96-well plates, with each plate serving as a replicate. For sorted subsets, approximately 0.2 ug of genomic DNA, equivalent to 25,000 to 35,000 T cell genomes, went into each replicate PCR. The purified libraries were quantified using a Qubit 3.0 fluorometer, sized with a Bioanalyzer 2100, and then quantified again using the KAPA Library Quantification kit. A separate single-read 150-cycle Illumina NextSeq 550 flow cell was used to sequence each immunoSEQ 96-well plate. The paper's data handling went like this. Because only junctional sequences without quality scores were contained in the immunoSEQ output, filtering matching that applied to full-length reads could not be performed. Sequences were annotated with PyIR, a Python wrapper for IgBLAST v1.9, and V/J genes and CDR3 were assigned using IMGT germline references. Reads were removed for weak V/J assignments (E-value above 1e-6), missing CDR3, stop codons, out-of-frame junctions, or ambiguous translated residues. V3J clonotypes were defined as sequences sharing the same inferred V gene, J gene, and CDR3 amino acid sequence. The percentage overlap between two repertoires was calculated by dividing the number of shared unique clonotypes by the size of the smaller repertoire. RTK rarefaction, the Chao1 estimator, and Recon v2.1 estimates of unobserved clonotypes were used to assess repertoire richness. For all TCRbeta clonotypes obtained by the gDNA method from several donors, generation probabilities were computed with OLGA. What TCRdb holds here is the immuneACCESS table cut down to in-frame rearrangements. Part of the clones is not present; checked against another copy, under half of the missing clones reflect an unresolved V gene, and the others are unexplained. The V and J calls and the clone size are those of that table, but D and trimming were determined from the DNA. The sample table holds 760,000 or so clones, of which about 96% were seen once. Approximately 0.2% of the sample is taken by the ten largest.

The germline V gene yields MGHRA for CDR1 and YSYEKL for CDR2. Its CDR3 holds 16 amino acids, cysteine through phenylalanine. The kept DNA is CDR3 alone, 48 bases in frame from the first base. V is shortened by 1 base, J by 5 bases, and the region joining them spans 17 bases. This clone was recorded only once. Its antigen has not been determined. Base qualities are not recorded, but no much larger clone differs from it by a single base. CD8 naive samples were obtained by positive selection for CCR7 among CD45RO-negative cells, yielding a CD45RA+CCR7+ population from which TemRA cells were excluded. Healthy HIV-negative adults with no recently reported acute infections or vaccinations were included as donors. Only Caucasian adults living in Nashville, Tennessee, USA were represented among the donors. After blood collection by leukapheresis, PBMCs were isolated using Ficoll-Histopaque density gradient centrifugation and then cryopreserved in the vapor phase of liquid nitrogen. Analytical flow cytometry was used to check the purity and quantity of every magnetically sorted T cell population. Genomic DNA was isolated from every sorted fraction and measured by UV absorbance on a Nanodrop 2000c.

Sequencing was performed on naive CD8+ T cells sorted from blood. The cell subset or site label, as the study defines it: CD45RA+CCR7+. The source is a man aged 30 to 39 in good health. This sequence uses TRBV4-1 and TRBJ2-5, with a tentative D gene TRBD2 over 5 matching bases. The nucleotide sequence reads TGCGCCAGCAGCCAAGGCGAGCGGTCCGGGTGGGAGACCCAGTACTTC. It specifies CASSQGERSGWETQYF.